The 26 T cell receptor beta chains below come from one sample, sequenced in a study of T cell responses to AZD1222 COVID-19 vaccine. The table came from immunoSEQ multiplex PCR; TCRdb's copy has only in-frame clones and leaves some out. This sample has 150,000 to 180,000 clones; over 85% occur once, and the top ten carry approximately 17%. This specimen consisted of peripheral blood, obtained on day 0 of AZD1222 vaccination. These receptors were taken from an adult in good health.

V and J are TRBV28 and TRBJ1-2; 7 positions agree with TRBD1. This CDR3 comprises 13 residues. Germline assignment: CDR1 MDHEN and CDR2 SYDVKM. Trimming at V came to 6 bases and at J to 4 bases, leaving 5 bases not matched to a gene. CDR3 bases: TGTGCCAGCAGCTACAGGGGAGGCTATGGCTACACCTTC. This gives the protein CASSYRGGYGYTF.

The rearrangement joins TRBV19 to TRBJ2-7, with 8 bases fitting TRBD1. The V gene's germline CDR1 is LNHDA and CDR2 SQIVND (reference sequence). V shed 7 bases and J 4 bases; nucleotides not matched to a gene: 6. CDR3 length: 13 residues. The CDR3 here is CASKMDREYEQYF. Written as DNA, the CDR3 is TGTGCCAGTAAAATGGACAGGGAATACGAGCAGTACTTC.

The rearrangement joins TRBV6-5 to TRBJ1-3; no definite D call. The CDR3 is 14 residues long. Germline-derived CDR1 and CDR2 are MNHEY and SVGAGI. The V gene lost 10 bases and the J gene lost 0 bases, with 13 bases spanning the gap. The CDR3 spells CATNKLDSGNTIYF. In DNA, the CDR3 is TGTGCCACCAATAAACTTGACTCTGGAAACACCATATATTTT.

The chain joins TRBV30 to TRBJ1-4; perhaps TRBD1 as D (5 bases). Per the germline V gene, CDR1 is GTSNPN and CDR2 is SVGIG (reference sequence). The CDR3 length is 15 residues. V was pared by 2 bases and J by 3 bases, with 13 bases between. The CDR3 region is CAWSPTWGPNEKLFF. The CDR3 DNA follows: TGTGCCTGGAGTCCGACGTGGGGACCTAATGAAAAACTGTTTTTT.

The chain links TRBV6-5 to TRBJ1-6; no reliable D call. Germline CDR1 and CDR2: MNHEY and SVGAGI. Trimming pared 8 bases from V and 1 base from J, leaving 12 bases between. The CDR3 sequence is 15 residues long. The CDR3 protein is CASAEGQSYNSPLHF. In DNA form, the CDR3 reads TGTGCCAGCGCCGAAGGGCAGTCCTATAATTCACCCCTCCACTTT.

In this sample, this clone turned up once. This chain links TRBV19 with TRBJ2-1, with D perhaps being TRBD1 or TRBD2 (5 bases each). The germline V gene encodes CDR1 LNHDA and CDR2 SQIVND (reference sequence). The CDR3 covers 14 residues. V dropped 4 bases and J dropped 0 bases, with 7 bases sitting between them. The CDR3 here is CASSNGGSYNEQFF. The CDR3, as DNA: TGTGCCAGTAGTAATGGGGGCTCCTACAATGAGCAGTTCTTC.

The chain couples TRBV18 to TRBJ1-2; D is perhaps TRBD1 (5 bases). The germline gives CDR1 KGHSH, CDR2 LQKENI. The CDR3 covers 14 residues. Between the trimmed V and J ends, which lost 3 bases and 7 bases, there was a span of 15 bases. The CDR3 DNA reads as TGTGCCAGCTCACCCCAGACCCGGGACTCTGGCTACACCTTC. Residues: CASSPQTRDSGYTF.

V usage is TRBV28 and J usage is TRBJ1-4; D not resolved. The CDR3 runs to 12 residues. The V end lost 4 bases, the J end lost 13 bases, and 13 bases lay between the germline ends. Germline V gives CDR1 MDHEN, CDR2 SYDVKM. The chain's CDR3 is CASSSGGLGLFF. CDR3 nucleotides: TGTGCCAGCAGTTCGGGAGGTCTGGGACTGTTTTTT.

This clone was observed a handful of times. The CDR3 sequence: CAIGGGVYEQYF. CDR3 nucleotides: TGTGCCATCGGCGGGGGAGTCTACGAGCAGTACTTC. The rearrangement uses TRBV10-3 and TRBJ2-7; 7 bases agree with TRBD2. This CDR3 is 12 amino acids long. J lost 3 bases, V lost 8 bases, and 4 bases had no gene match. Germline CDR1 is ENHRY and CDR2 is SYGVKD.

The V and J genes are TRBV2 and TRBJ1-4; the D gene is possibly TRBD1 (5 bases). Trimming took off 4 bases at V and 7 bases at J, with 16 bases between the two ends. Germline values: CDR1 SNHLY, CDR2 FYNNEI. The CDR3 contains 15 residues. The chain's CDR3 is CASSGPAGGSEKLFF. The CDR3 bases are TGTGCCAGCAGTGGCCCTGCCGGGGGTTCTGAAAAACTGTTTTTT.

This chain connects TRBV7-2 to TRBJ1-2; D remains unclear. Germline V gives CDR1 SGHTA, CDR2 FQGNSA. V dropped 5 bases and J dropped 2 bases, with 15 bases sitting between them. CDR3 length: 15 residues. Here the CDR3 reads CASSPRTETNYGYTF. The CDR3, as DNA: TGTGCCAGCAGCCCCAGGACGGAAACCAACTATGGCTACACCTTC.

This clone was detected once. The gene calls are TRBV7-2 and TRBJ1-5; D is undetermined. This CDR3 region has 16 residues. Germline V gene lookup returns CDR1 SGHTA and CDR2 FQGNSA. Deletions cut 7 bases from V and 1 base from J, with 17 bases between. For the CDR3, the DNA is TGTGCCAGCACTTGGGGATCCCCCAGGAGCAATCAGCCCCAGCATTTT. Translating it yields CASTWGSPRSNQPQHF.

The chain couples TRBV10-2 to TRBJ2-1; D not certain. V was clipped by 7 bases and J by 9 bases, with 16 bases between them. CDR1 and CDR2 (germline): WSHSY, SAAADI. The CDR3 contains 13 residues. CDR3 protein: CASTPEPAIEQFF. CDR3 DNA: TGCGCCAGCACCCCGGAACCGGCAATTGAGCAGTTCTTC.

V gene TRBV9 combines with J gene TRBJ2-5; 11 bases map to TRBD2. The V segment lost 3 bases and the J segment 2 bases; nucleotides outside the gene matches: 3. CDR3 size: 15 residues. Germline lookup yields CDR1 SGDLS and CDR2 YYNGEE. This CDR3 is CASSAGTSGQETQYF. The CDR3 coding sequence is TGTGCCAGCAGCGCCGGGACTAGCGGACAAGAGACCCAGTACTTC. The full variable domain, completed using reference TRBV9 and TRBJ2-5, is DSGVTQTPKHLITATGQRVTLRCSPRSGDLSVYWYQQSLDQGLQFLIQYYNGEERAKGNILERFSAQQFPDLHSELNLSSLELGDSALYFCASSAGTSGQETQYFGPGTRLLVL.

The CDR3 reads CASSLAGVTYEQYF. CDR3 bases: TGTGCCAGCAGCTTGGCCGGGGTTACCTACGAGCAGTACTTC. The chain carries TRBV11-2 and TRBJ2-7, with D possibly being TRBD2 (5 bases). V lost 3 bases and J lost 2, with 11 bases in between. The CDR3 loop spans 14 amino acids. The germline V gene has CDR1 SGHAT and CDR2 FQNNGV.

V gene TRBV6-2 or TRBV6-3 combines with J gene TRBJ1-6; D remains ambiguous. Germline CDR1 MNHEY, CDR2 SVGEGT. With 2 bases removed from V and 10 bases from J, the gap between germline ends came to 12 bases. The CDR3 is 14 residues long. CDR3 residues: CASSYMAGSSPLHF. CDR3 nucleotide sequence: TGTGCCAGCAGTTACATGGCCGGATCCTCACCCCTCCACTTT.

Concerning this clone: Its ends do not fully match the called genes, so a read error is possible. V and J are TRBV11-2 and TRBJ1-1; possibly TRBD1 for D (5 bases). Per germline, CDR1 SGHAT and CDR2 FQNNGV. CDR3 size: 18 residues. The CDR3 region is CASSLDSPQFSADTEAFF. CDR3 nucleotides: TGTGCCAGCAGCCTAGACAGCCCCCAGTTTTCGGCGGACACTGAAGCTTTCTTT.

The chain joins TRBV7-3 to TRBJ2-3; 7 nucleotides agree with TRBD2. V was clipped by 1 base and J by 2 bases; unmatched bases: 6. CDR1 is SGHTA and CDR2 is FQGTGA in the germline V gene. There are 16 residues in the CDR3. The CDR3 coding sequence is TGTGCCAGCAGCTTAAACGGGGGGTCCCCCACAGATACGCAGTATTTT. Translating gives CASSLNGGSPTDTQYF.

V is TRBV27 and J is TRBJ2-6, with D perhaps TRBD2 (6 bases). Trimming cost V 0 bases and J 0 bases, with 21 bases left between them. CDR1 and CDR2 from the germline V gene are MNHEY and SMNVEV (reference sequence). The CDR3 has 21 residues. The CDR3 spells CASSLSPPRWDLSSGANVLTF. CDR3 nucleotide sequence: TGTGCCAGCAGTTTATCGCCTCCCCGGTGGGACTTGAGCTCTGGGGCCAACGTCCTGACTTTC.

The rearrangement joins TRBV14 to TRBJ2-5; D is uncertain. V was trimmed by 1 base and J by 7 bases, leaving 7 bases between them. The CDR3 sequence is 12 residues long. Germline CDR1 SGHDN, CDR2 FVKESK. This CDR3 is CASSQVGGTQYF. CDR3 nucleotide sequence: TGTGCCAGCAGCCAAGTCGGCGGGACCCAGTACTTC.

The chain uses TRBV5-4 and TRBJ1-2; 8 bases fit TRBD1. The CDR3 runs 14 residues. Germline lookup yields CDR1 SGHNT and CDR2 YYREEE (reference sequence). Trimming cost V 4 bases and J 6 bases; bases outside gene matches: 8. The CDR3 sequence is CASSPGQGGDGYTF. Here the CDR3 DNA reads TGTGCCAGCAGCCCCGGACAGGGTGGGGATGGCTACACCTTC.

The chain combines TRBV11-3 with TRBJ2-4; D is ambiguous. This CDR3 has 14 residues. CDR1 SGHNT and CDR2 YENEEA come from the germline V gene. V was shortened by 2 bases and J by 13 bases, with 18 bases between the two germline ends. CDR3 nucleotides: TGTGCCAGCAGCTTAAACGGCGCACCCGCCCAGCAGTACTTC. Translation gives CASSLNGAPAQQYF.

The rearrangement links TRBV28 to TRBJ1-1, with 7 positions matching TRBD1. Germline assignment: CDR1 MDHEN and CDR2 SYDVKM. This CDR3 region has 16 residues. V lost 5 bases and J lost 1; bases outside the gene matches: 10. For the CDR3, the DNA is TGTGCCAGCAGTGATCCAAGGGGGCCGGGGAACACTGAAGCTTTCTTT. Translating gives CASSDPRGPGNTEAFF.

The chain combines TRBV29-1 with TRBJ2-3; D is ambiguous. This CDR3 region has 12 residues. Germline CDR1 SQVTM, CDR2 ANQGSEA. V was shortened by 4 bases and J by 4 bases, with 9 bases between the two germline ends. CDR3 protein: CSVGGTADTQYF. CDR3 in DNA: TGCAGCGTTGGCGGCACCGCAGATACGCAGTATTTT.

J is TRBJ1-4 and V is TRBV28; a possible D gene is TRBD1 (5 bases). The CDR3 length is 13 residues. CDR1 is MDHEN and CDR2 is SYDVKM in the germline V gene. V was trimmed by 10 bases and J by 4 bases, leaving 13 bases between them. The DNA of the CDR3 is TGTGCCACTTGGGGCTTGGGTAATGAAAAACTGTTTTTT. Amino acid sequence: CATWGLGNEKLFF.

The chain uses TRBV6-6 and TRBJ1-1; no clear D gene. Germline loops: CDR1 MNHNY, CDR2 SVGAGI (reference sequence). The CDR3 extends over 14 amino acids. Trimming left V 2 bases short and J 5 bases short, with 12 bases between. The CDR3 region is CASSYADRRTEAFF. Here the CDR3 DNA reads TGTGCCAGCAGTTACGCGGACCGCAGGACTGAAGCTTTCTTT.